This T cell receptor (beta chain) was sequenced during a study of blood T cell repertoires in COVID-19. For the study at large: The samples span acute and convalescent COVID-19 from the United States, Italy and Spain. Nucleic acid was either cDNA or gDNA, and it came from T cells, B-cell-depleted T cells, or PBMCs.

Germline lookup yields CDR1 SQVTM and CDR2 ANQGSEA. The CDR3 contains 13 residues. Trimming took off 7 bases at V and 2 bases at J, with 12 bases between the two ends. As processed by the authors: Using reference gene primer amplification, nucleated cell counts were estimated. The table came from immunoSEQ multiplex PCR; TCRdb's copy has only in-frame clones and leaves some out. Clone size and V and J calls were adopted from that table, with D and trimming inferred from the DNA. The sample lists about 150,000 clones; roughly 88% were seen once. Patients of the Seattle cohort, enrolled during active infection, were followed longitudinally.

The chain joins TRBV29-1 to TRBJ1-3, with D hard to call. The sample taken for sequencing was peripheral blood. The sequence derives from a man in his 60s with COVID-19, enrolled during active disease. Here the CDR3 reads CSATVLTGNTIYF. The CDR3 region has the DNA TGCAGCGCCACAGTCCTCACTGGAAACACCATATATTTT.